The 12 T cell receptor beta chains below were found in one sample sequenced in a study of T cells after yellow fever vaccination. TCRdb fed the 5' RACE reads into MiXCR, producing one record per CDR3 protein. The table lists under 500,000 distinct CDR3 sequences, roughly a sixth of them singletons. Here the sequenced sample was PBMCs, taken before the yellow fever booster vaccination. These receptors were collected from a man between 18 and 35 years old who received the YFV17D yellow fever vaccine.

The chain joins TRBV27 to TRBJ1-6; possibly TRBD1 for D (6 bases). CDR3 size: 13 residues. Germline CDR1 MNHEY, CDR2 SMNVEV (reference sequence). With 6 bases removed from V and 10 bases from J, the gap between germline ends came to 13 bases. CDR3 protein: CASSWGGRSPLHF. As DNA, the CDR3 is TGTGCCAGCAGCTGGGGGGGGCGCTCACCCCTCCACTTT.

CDR3 DNA sequence: TGTGCCAGCAGCCGGGGAGGGGGGCCAGATACGCAGTATTTT. As protein: CASSRGGGPDTQYF. J is TRBJ2-3 and V is TRBV7-8, with D maybe TRBD2 (7 bases). CDR3 length equals 14 residues. V was cut by 5 bases and J by 4 bases, with 13 bases left in between. Germline values: CDR1 SGHVS, CDR2 FQNEAQ.

The genes are TRBV5-5 and TRBJ2-7, with D unresolved. The germline V gene encodes CDR1 SGHKS and CDR2 YYEKEE (reference sequence). CDR3 length: 16 residues. Between the trimmed V and J ends, which lost 0 bases and 3 bases, there was a span of 16 bases. The CDR3 loop is CASSLAASGPYYEQYV. In DNA, the CDR3 is TGTGCCAGCAGCTTGGCCGCGTCAGGACCATACTACGAGCAGTACGTC.

This chain connects TRBV30 to TRBJ1-2; the D is unclear. Trimming pared 5 bases from V and 6 bases from J, leaving 13 bases between. The CDR3 spans 12 residues. Germline lookup yields CDR1 GTSNPN and CDR2 SVGIG (reference sequence). In DNA form, the CDR3 reads TGTGCCTGGCTGGGAGACTTGGATGGCTACACCTTC. It encodes CAWLGDLDGYTF.

This clonotype appeared a few times. CDR3 loop: CASSFAGATNVLTF. The DNA for the CDR3 is TGTGCCAGCAGTTTTGCCGGGGCCACCAACGTCCTGACTTTC. The rearrangement links TRBV27 to TRBJ2-6; D tentatively reads TRBD1 or TRBD2 (5 bases each). This CDR3 has 14 amino acids. Trimming stripped 3 bases from V and 8 bases from J, with 11 bases between. Germline V gives CDR1 MNHEY, CDR2 SMNVEV (reference sequence).

The J gene is TRBJ2-3, the V gene TRBV6-5, with a tentative D call TRBD1 (5 bases). Germline loops: CDR1 MNHEY, CDR2 SVGAGI. Trimming took off 0 bases at V and 6 bases at J, with 10 bases between the two ends. CDR3 length: 14 amino acids. This CDR3 reads CASSYSIGADTQYF. Written as DNA, the CDR3 is TGTGCCAGCAGTTACTCGATAGGGGCGGATACGCAGTATTTT.

The chain links TRBV29-1 to TRBJ2-7; tentatively, D is TRBD1 (6 bases). V lost 5 bases to trimming and J lost 2 bases, with 7 bases between them. Germline V lookup: CDR1 SQVTM, CDR2 ANQGSEA. This CDR3 region has 11 residues. The CDR3 sequence: CSVRTAYEQYF. Written as DNA, the CDR3 is TGCAGCGTTAGGACAGCCTACGAGCAGTACTTC.

There are a few counts of this clonotype. The chain recombines TRBV9 with TRBJ2-7; 8 positions match TRBD2. Trimming removed 3 bases from V and 4 bases from J; junction bases left unmatched: 9. Looked up from germline, CDR1 is SGDLS and CDR2 is YYNGEE. The CDR3 has 15 amino acids. The CDR3 loop reads CASSAEGGGGYEQYF. The CDR3 DNA follows: TGTGCCAGCAGCGCTGAAGGTGGCGGGGGGTACGAGCAGTACTTC. The variable domain in full, with the rest retrieved from reference TRBV9 and TRBJ2-7, is DSGVTQTPKHLITATGQRVTLRCSPRSGDLSVYWYQQSLDQGLQFLIQYYNGEERAKGNILERFSAQQFPDLHSELNLSSLELGDSALYFCASSAEGGGGYEQYFGPGTRLTVT.

The chain is built from TRBV7-2 and TRBJ2-7; 7 nucleotides agree with TRBD1. The CDR3 sequence is 15 residues long. Germline loops: CDR1 SGHTA, CDR2 FQGNSA. With V trimmed by 5 bases and J by 3 bases, 10 bases remained unmatched. The CDR3 coding sequence is TGTGCCAGCAGCACCTCCGCGACAGGGTTCTACGAGCAGTACTTC. Protein product: CASSTSATGFYEQYF.

This clonotype showed up just a few times. The junction departs from germline at one end; a sequencing error may be responsible. The chain is built from TRBV5-6 and TRBJ1-1; tentatively, D is TRBD1 (6 bases). The CDR3 has 14 residues. Germline V gives CDR1 SGHDT, CDR2 YYEEEE. CDR3 in amino acids: CAGSPGQPNTEAFF. CDR3 bases: TGTGCCGGCAGCCCCGGACAGCCGAACACTGAAGCTTTCTTT. The whole variable domain, filled in from reference TRBV5-6 and TRBJ1-1, reads DAGVTQSPTHLIKTRGQQVTLRCSPKSGHDTVSWYQQALGQGPQFIFQYYEEEERQRGNFPDRFSGHQFPNYSSELNVNALLLGDSALYLCAGSPGQPNTEAFFGQGTRLTVV.

CDR3 sequence (DNA): TGCGCCAGCAGCCCGAGGGACACTATCTACGAGCAGTACTTC. Its translation is CASSPRDTIYEQYF. This chain links TRBV4-1 with TRBJ2-7; the D gene is possibly TRBD1 (6 bases). V lost 4 bases, J lost 3 bases, and 13 bases lay in between. The CDR3 has 14 residues. The germline V gene encodes CDR1 MGHRA and CDR2 YSYEKL.

This clonotype was observed a handful of times. Here the CDR3 DNA reads TGCGCCAGCAGCCAAGCCCCCCCTAGGAGCGGGGGGTGGAATGAGCAGTTCTTC. This sequence encodes CASSQAPPRSGGWNEQFF. The chain carries TRBV4-3 and TRBJ2-1; 9 bases line up with TRBD2. Germline V CDR1 and CDR2: LGHNA, YSLEER. The CDR3 covers 18 residues. Trimming took 1 base from V and 7 from J; bases not matched to a gene: 14.